A single sample gave rise to the 30 T cell receptor beta chains below, sequenced in a study of blood T cell repertoires in COVID-19. The data were produced by immunoSEQ multiplex PCR, yet TCRdb's version contains in-frame clones alone and is incomplete. The sample carries about 440,000 clones, about 91% recorded once. Sequencing was performed on peripheral blood. These receptors all come from a woman in her forties or fifties with COVID-19, enrolled during active disease.

The rearrangement uses TRBV15 and TRBJ2-5; D is undetermined. The length of the CDR3 is 13 residues. The germline V and J ends were trimmed by 1 base and 4 bases, with 7 bases remaining between them. CDR1 and CDR2 from the germline V gene are LNHNV and YYDKDF (reference sequence). The CDR3 DNA follows: TGTGCCACCAGCAGAGCCCTCCGAGAGACCCAGTACTTC. Encoded protein: CATSRALRETQYF.

The chain employs TRBV5-1 and TRBJ2-1, with TRBD2 matching over 13 bases. The junction had 6 bases not matched to a gene; V was cut back by 4 bases and J by 8 bases. Per the germline V gene, CDR1 is SGHRS and CDR2 is YFSETQ. The CDR3 sequence is 15 residues long. The CDR3 nucleotides read TGCGCCAGCAGCCCGAGGACTAGCGGGGGTGATGAGCAGTTCTTC. It yields the protein CASSPRTSGGDEQFF.

This clone appeared a single time. This chain uses TRBV5-5 with TRBJ2-4; the D gene is possibly TRBD1 (6 bases). This CDR3 has 15 residues. Germline lookup yields CDR1 SGHKS and CDR2 YYEKEE (reference sequence). V was pared by 4 bases and J by 8 bases, with 19 bases between. CDR3 loop: CASSPYTGIEDIQYF. The CDR3 nucleotides read TGTGCCAGCAGCCCATACACAGGGATTGAAGACATTCAGTACTTC.

The rearrangement links TRBV5-1 to TRBJ2-7; the match to TRBD1 covers 8 bases. In germline, CDR1 is SGHRS, CDR2 YFSETQ. Trimming took 6 bases from V and 0 from J; bases not matched to a gene: 11. The CDR3 runs 16 residues. CDR3 coding DNA: TGCGCCAGCACTACATCTACCGGGACAGGCTCCTACGAGCAGTACTTC. It yields the protein CASTTSTGTGSYEQYF.

The genes are TRBV24-1 and TRBJ2-4, with 8 bases aligning to TRBD1. Germline values: CDR1 KGHDR, CDR2 SFDVKD. The CDR3 runs 15 residues. V shed 5 bases, J shed 3 bases, and the junction held 5 bases outside the gene matches. The CDR3 coding sequence is TGTGCCACCAGTGTTCTACAGGGGGTCAAAAACATTCAGTACTTC. Protein sequence: CATSVLQGVKNIQYF.

V and J are TRBV3-1 (or the pseudogene TRBV3-2) and TRBJ1-4; tentatively, D is TRBD1 (5 bases). The CDR3 extends over 13 amino acids. Looked up from germline, CDR1 is LGHDT and CDR2 is YNNKEL (reference sequence). With 1 base removed from V and 8 bases from J, the gap between germline ends came to 8 bases. The CDR3 sequence: CASSQAGEEKLFF. CDR3 in DNA: TGTGCCAGCAGCCAAGCGGGGGAGGAAAAACTGTTTTTT.

V and J are TRBV2 and TRBJ2-1, with 9 bases fitting TRBD2. V trimming: 2 bases; J trimming: 7 bases; junction bases outside the gene matches: 6. Germline CDR1 reads SNHLY; CDR2 reads FYNNEI. The CDR3 spans 15 residues. The CDR3 sequence: CASSERRGGLNEQFF. The CDR3 coding sequence is TGTGCCAGCAGTGAACGGCGGGGGGGCCTTAATGAGCAGTTCTTC.

This sequence joins TRBV7-9 and TRBJ2-1; 8 nucleotides agree with TRBD1. Trimming removed 4 bases from V and 3 bases from J; junction bases left unmatched: 2. CDR3 length: 14 residues. Germline loops: CDR1 SEHNR, CDR2 FQNEAQ (reference sequence). CDR3 sequence (DNA): TGTGCCAGCAGCTCTACAGGGGGCTACAATGAGCAGTTCTTC. This encodes CASSSTGGYNEQFF. Looking up the rest from reference TRBV7-9 and TRBJ2-1 gives the full variable domain: DTGVSQNPRHKITKRGQNVTFRCDPISEHNRLYWYRQTLGQGPEFLTYFQNEAQLEKSRLLSDRFSAERPKGSFSTLEIQRTEQGDSAMYLCASSSTGGYNEQFFGPGTRLTVL.

The chain is built from TRBV27 and TRBJ1-5; D is ambiguous. Germline V CDR1 and CDR2: MNHEY, SMNVEV (reference sequence). Trimming pared 4 bases from V and 0 bases from J, leaving 16 bases between. The CDR3 is 17 amino acids. The CDR3 loop is CASSYSRGTNSNQPQHF. CDR3 bases: TGTGCCAGCAGTTATTCTCGGGGTACAAATAGCAATCAGCCCCAGCATTTT.

This sequence joins TRBV6-6 and TRBJ2-5; the match to TRBD2 covers 13 bases. This CDR3 is built from 16 residues. From germline, CDR1 is MNHNY and CDR2 SVGAGI (reference sequence). V dropped 5 bases and J dropped 4; count of bases not matched to a gene: 7. The CDR3 protein is CASSHPGLAGVETQYF. The CDR3 DNA is TGTGCCAGCAGTCATCCAGGACTAGCGGGGGTAGAGACCCAGTACTTC.

The chain recombines TRBV18 with TRBJ2-1, with D possibly TRBD2 on 5 matching bases. The CDR3 sequence is 12 residues long. Deletions cut 5 bases from V and 8 bases from J, with 10 bases between. The germline V gene encodes CDR1 KGHSH and CDR2 LQKENI. CDR3: CASSSGGDEQFF. Here the CDR3 DNA reads TGTGCCAGCTCATCAGGAGGAGATGAGCAGTTCTTC.

This clone appeared once. The V call is TRBV6-5, the J call TRBJ1-1; D uncertain. The CDR3 is 14 amino acids. V lost 0 bases, J lost 1 base, and 6 bases lay in between. Germline lookup yields CDR1 MNHEY and CDR2 SVGAGI. In DNA form, the CDR3 reads TGTGCCAGCAGTTACTCTTCCAGGAACACTGAAGCTTTCTTT. This translates into CASSYSSRNTEAFF.

The chain is built from TRBV15 and TRBJ1-5; TRBD1 matches at 7 bases. CDR1 is LNHNV, CDR2 YYDKDF, per germline (reference sequence). V was clipped by 0 bases and J by 5 bases; unmatched bases: 4. The length of the CDR3 is 15 residues. CDR3 nucleotides: TGTGCCACCAGCAGAGATGGACAGGTCCATCAGCCCCAGCATTTT. Protein sequence: CATSRDGQVHQPQHF.

V usage is TRBV5-1 and J usage is TRBJ1-1, with D tentatively TRBD1 (6 bases). This CDR3 is built from 16 residues. Trimming took 0 bases from V and 0 from J, leaving 12 bases between them. Per germline, CDR1 SGHRS and CDR2 YFSETQ. The CDR3 DNA reads TGCGCCAGCAGCTTGGCAAGACAGGCTTTGAACACTGAAGCTTTCTTT. Its protein is CASSLARQALNTEAFF.

The CDR3 coding sequence is TGTGCCAGCAGCCAAGCTGGGACAGGTGGGTTCCTCCAGGGTGGCTACACCTTC. Translation gives CASSQAGTGGFLQGGYTF. This chain links TRBV3-1 (or the pseudogene TRBV3-2) with TRBJ1-2, with 8 nucleotides matching TRBD1. The CDR3 is 18 residues long. Losses at the gene ends were 1 base for V and 7 bases for J; bases not matched to a gene: 17. Germline V gene data show CDR1 as LGHDT and CDR2 as YNNKEL (reference sequence).

J is TRBJ1-2 and V is TRBV7-3, with 8 positions matching TRBD1. The V segment lost 0 bases and the J segment 6 bases; nucleotides outside the gene matches: 6. From germline, CDR1 is SGHTA and CDR2 FQGTGA. The CDR3 sequence is 15 residues long. The CDR3 bases are TGTGCCAGCAGCTTAACTACGCAGGGGGCGGATGGCTACACCTTC. It codes for CASSLTTQGADGYTF.

As to this clone: Other DNA sequences of this sample code for an identical CDR3. This sequence joins TRBV6-5 and TRBJ1-2; 7 bases are a match to TRBD1. Germline CDR1 and CDR2: MNHEY and SVGAGI. The CDR3 totals 15 residues. V was pared by 6 bases and J by 0 bases, with 7 bases of the junction left unmatched. CDR3 sequence (DNA): TGTGCCAGCAGGTCGCCGGGACAGACTAACTATGGCTACACCTTC. Its translation is CASRSPGQTNYGYTF.

This clone occurred a few times. The V gene is TRBV12-3 or TRBV12-4, the J gene TRBJ2-3; D is possibly TRBD2 (6 bases). Trimming removed 7 bases at V and 3 bases at J, with 11 bases between. This CDR3 comprises 13 residues. DNA for the CDR3: TGTGCCAGCACCTCTGGGGGGACAGATACGCAGTATTTT. This codes for CASTSGGTDTQYF.

The chain has TRBV24-1 and TRBJ2-1, with D perhaps matching TRBD1 (6 bases). CDR3 length equals 13 residues. In germline, CDR1 is KGHDR, CDR2 SFDVKD. Trimming removed 0 bases at V and 8 bases at J, with 7 bases between. CDR3 sequence: CATSDLNRDEQFF. Written as DNA, the CDR3 is TGTGCCACCAGTGATTTGAACAGGGATGAGCAGTTCTTC.

This chain connects TRBV7-9 to TRBJ1-2; no clear D. The V and J ends lost 5 bases and 4 bases respectively, with 8 bases between them. CDR1 and CDR2 from the germline V gene are SEHNR and FQNEAQ (reference sequence). The CDR3 extends over 12 amino acids. The CDR3 reads CASSLTGYGYTF. CDR3 bases: TGTGCCAGCAGCCTGACGGGCTATGGCTACACCTTC.

The rearrangement joins TRBV5-1 to TRBJ2-3; 8 bases fit TRBD1. Looked up from germline, CDR1 is SGHRS and CDR2 is YFSETQ. CDR3 size: 17 residues. The ends lost 1 base at V and 0 bases at J; junction bases unmatched: 7. The CDR3 here is CASSLNGQGISTDTQYF. Here the CDR3 DNA reads TGCGCCAGCAGCTTGAACGGACAGGGTATTAGCACAGATACGCAGTATTTT. Combining the CDR3 with reference TRBV5-1 and TRBJ2-3 gives the whole variable domain KAGVTQTPRYLIKTRGQQVTLSCSPISGHRSVSWYQQTPGQGLQFLFEYFSETQRNKGNFPGRFSGRQFSNSRSEMNVSTLELGDSALYLCASSLNGQGISTDTQYFGPGTRLTVL.

This CDR3 is CASSPFKYGGYTF. The CDR3 coding sequence is TGTGCCAGCAGCCCCTTCAAGTACGGGGGCTACACCTTC. The rearrangement uses TRBV6-5 and TRBJ1-2; D is undetermined. This CDR3 contains 13 residues. Trimming removed 6 bases at V and 8 bases at J, with 16 bases between. The germline CDR1 and CDR2 sequences are MNHEY and SVGAGI.

The J gene is TRBJ1-2, the V gene TRBV5-1; D is possibly TRBD1 (6 bases). CDR1 and CDR2 from the germline V gene are SGHRS and YFSETQ. V lost 4 bases to trimming and J lost 0 bases, with 13 bases between them. The CDR3 totals 15 residues. The CDR3 coding sequence is TGCGCCAGCAGCGCCACCGGGACAACTAACTATGGCTACACCTTC. Its translation: CASSATGTTNYGYTF.

This clone was recorded at least ten times. The chain couples TRBV3-1 (or the pseudogene TRBV3-2) to TRBJ2-5; a possible D gene is TRBD1 (6 bases). Germline V gene data show CDR1 as LGHDT and CDR2 as YNNKEL (reference sequence). This CDR3 comprises 12 residues. Trimming removed 3 bases at V and 5 bases at J, with 7 bases between. This CDR3 is CASSQGAETQYF. CDR3 in DNA: TGTGCCAGCAGCCAGGGGGCGGAGACCCAGTACTTC.

The chain employs TRBV24-1 and TRBJ1-1, with 7 bases that match TRBD1. There are 13 residues in the CDR3. V shed 0 bases and J 10 bases; nucleotides not matched to a gene: 4. Germline CDR1 and CDR2: KGHDR and SFDVKD. The CDR3 bases are TGTGCCACCAGTGATTTGAGAGGGGGCCGAGCTTTCTTT. It encodes CATSDLRGGRAFF.

The genes are TRBV28 and TRBJ2-1, with 7 bases identical to TRBD1. This CDR3 has 11 amino acids. V shed 5 bases, J shed 14 bases, and the junction held 6 bases outside the gene matches. CDR1 MDHEN and CDR2 SYDVKM come from the germline V gene. CDR3 nucleotide sequence: TGTGCCAGCAGTCACACAGGGGCCGAGTTCTTC. Amino acids: CASSHTGAEFF.

The chain couples TRBV18 to TRBJ1-1; D uncertain. The CDR3 is 12 residues long. Germline loops: CDR1 KGHSH, CDR2 LQKENI. The ends were cut back, 5 bases at V and 3 bases at J, with 7 bases in the middle. The CDR3 nucleotides read TGTGCCAGCTCAGCGAGGGACACTGAAGCTTTCTTT. This gives the protein CASSARDTEAFF.

This clone was found a few times. This sequence joins TRBV11-3 and TRBJ2-2, with a weak D call TRBD2 (6 bases). The germline CDR1 and CDR2 sequences are SGHNT and YENEEA. CDR3 size: 18 residues. V dropped 4 bases and J dropped 3 bases, with 21 bases sitting between them. In DNA, the CDR3 is TGTGCCAGCAGCTCCCGGACCAGGGATCCGGGGGACACCGGGGAGCTGTTTTTT. This gives the protein CASSSRTRDPGDTGELFF.

This chain links TRBV7-6 with TRBJ1-3; maybe TRBD1 (6 bases). CDR3 size: 17 residues. Germline V gives CDR1 SGHVS, CDR2 FNYEAQ. V was shortened by 3 bases and J by 0 bases, with 15 bases between the two germline ends. In nucleotides, the CDR3 is TGTGCCAGCAGCTTGTGGGGGACACCGAGCTCTGGAAACACCATATATTTT. It encodes CASSLWGTPSSGNTIYF. The full variable domain, completed using reference TRBV7-6 and TRBJ1-3, is GAGVSQSPRYKVTKRGQDVALRCDPISGHVSLYWYRQALGQGPEFLTYFNYEAQQDKSGLPNDRFSAERPEGSISTLTIQRTEQRDSAMYRCASSLWGTPSSGNTIYFGEGSWLTVV.

The chain uses TRBV4-1 and TRBJ1-2; the D gene is possibly TRBD1 (5 bases). V lost 0 bases to trimming and J lost 4 bases, with 12 bases between them. CDR3 length: 15 residues. CDR1 and CDR2 from the germline V gene are MGHRA and YSYEKL. The CDR3 DNA reads as TGCGCCAGCAGCCAAGACCCGGGGGTGGGCTATGGCTACACCTTC. It encodes CASSQDPGVGYGYTF.